This is a list of T cell receptor beta chains from one sample in a study of T cells in Graves' hyperthyroidism and ophthalmopathy. TCRdb re-called the multiplex PCR reads with MiXCR, one entry per CDR3 protein. The sample carries about 480,000 distinct CDR3 sequences, under 15% recorded once. The sequencing input was blood. The receptor source for this set is a woman aged 18-29 years with Graves' hyperthyroidism. CDR3s include the opening cysteine and the closing phenylalanine or tryptophan. The order of the fields is V gene, D gene, clone size, J gene, CDR3 protein, CDR3 DNA. A D gene is named only where the DNA matches it firmly. Rows give clone size only sometimes, using once, few, many, or a class for an expanded clone.

v_gene: TRBV19; d_gene: -; abundance: many; j_gene: TRBJ2-1; CDR3aa: CASKGGTGHRGEQFF; CDR3nt: TGTGCCAGTAAGGGGGGGACTGGACACCGTGGTGAGCAGTTCTTC
v_gene: TRBV2; d_gene: TRBD1; abundance: many; j_gene: TRBJ2-2; CDR3aa: CASGRDRDRVKENTGELFF; CDR3nt: TGTGCCAGCGGGAGGGACCGGGACAGGGTTAAGGAAAACACCGGGGAGCTGTTTTTT
v_gene: TRBV6-1; d_gene: -; abundance: many; j_gene: TRBJ2-1; CDR3aa: CASRRGDSYYNEQFF; CDR3nt: TGTGCCAGCAGGCGGGGGGACAGCTACTACAATGAGCAGTTCTTC
v_gene: TRBV12-3/TRBV12-4; d_gene: TRBD1; abundance: many; j_gene: TRBJ2-3; CDR3aa: CASSLELGETGIPDTQYF; CDR3nt: TGTGCCAGCAGTTTAGAATTAGGGGAGACAGGGATTCCCGATACGCAGTATTTT
v_gene: TRBV7-8; d_gene: TRBD2; abundance: many; j_gene: TRBJ2-1; CDR3aa: CASRPRQREHNEQFF; CDR3nt: TGTGCCAGCAGACCCCGTCAGCGGGAACACAATGAGCAGTTCTTC
v_gene: TRBV7-7; d_gene: -; abundance: few; j_gene: TRBJ2-2; CDR3aa: CASSLNQATGELFF; CDR3nt: TGTGCTAGCAGCTTAAACCAGGCCACCGGGGAGCTGTTTTTT
v_gene: TRBV30; d_gene: -; abundance: many; j_gene: TRBJ1-1; CDR3aa: CAWSLSGTTEAFF; CDR3nt: TGTGCCTGGAGTTTGTCCGGGACCACTGAAGCTTTCTTT
v_gene: TRBV18; d_gene: TRBD1; abundance: many; j_gene: TRBJ2-5; CDR3aa: CASSPGTEQTQYF; CDR3nt: TGTGCCAGCTCGCCCGGGACAGAGCAGACCCAGTACTTC
v_gene: TRBV10-1; d_gene: TRBD2; abundance: few; j_gene: TRBJ2-5; CDR3aa: CASSESRGLAGVGTQYF; CDR3nt: TGCGCCAGCAGTGAGTCGAGAGGACTAGCGGGAGTGGGGACCCAGTACTTC
v_gene: TRBV18; d_gene: TRBD1; abundance: many; j_gene: TRBJ1-2; CDR3aa: CASSPRDRANTGYTF; CDR3nt: TGTGCCAGCTCACCCAGGGACAGGGCGAATACGGGCTACACCTTC
v_gene: TRBV19; d_gene: -; abundance: many; j_gene: TRBJ1-1; CDR3aa: CASTPGGTNTEAFF; CDR3nt: TGTGCCAGTACCCCCGGCGGGACCAACACTGAAGCTTTCTTT
v_gene: TRBV18; d_gene: -; abundance: few; j_gene: TRBJ2-7; CDR3aa: CASSPQRTYYEQYF; CDR3nt: TGTGCCAGCTCACCACAACGAACCTACTACGAGCAGTACTTC
v_gene: TRBV2; d_gene: -; abundance: many; j_gene: TRBJ2-4; CDR3aa: CASSDKNIQYF; CDR3nt: TGTGCCAGCAGTGATAAAAACATTCAGTACTTC
v_gene: TRBV12-3/TRBV12-4; d_gene: TRBD2; abundance: many; j_gene: TRBJ2-5; CDR3aa: CASSLALAGLAGVETQYF; CDR3nt: TGTGCCAGCAGTTTAGCGCTAGCGGGACTAGCGGGAGTTGAGACCCAGTACTTC
v_gene: TRBV7-9; d_gene: -; abundance: many; j_gene: TRBJ2-1; CDR3aa: CASSSGSGYNEQFF; CDR3nt: TGTGCCAGCAGCTCGGGGAGTGGGTACAATGAGCAGTTCTTC
v_gene: TRBV11-2; d_gene: -; abundance: many; j_gene: TRBJ2-3; CDR3aa: CASSQAPMSTDTQYF; CDR3nt: TGTGCCAGCAGCCAGGCCCCAATGAGCACAGATACGCAGTATTTT
v_gene: TRBV30; d_gene: TRBD1; abundance: many; j_gene: TRBJ1-1; CDR3aa: CAWRGGTGRNTEAFF; CDR3nt: TGTGCCTGGAGGGGAGGGACAGGACGGAACACTGAAGCTTTCTTT
v_gene: TRBV12-5; d_gene: -; abundance: many; j_gene: TRBJ2-5; CDR3aa: CASGTTRGTEMETQYF; CDR3nt: TGTGCTAGTGGTACCACCCGCGGAACAGAGATGGAGACCCAGTACTTC
v_gene: TRBV7-9; d_gene: -; abundance: many; j_gene: TRBJ2-1; CDR3aa: CASSFTGFRREQFF; CDR3nt: TGTGCCAGCAGCTTTACGGGTTTTCGTCGTGAGCAGTTCTTC
v_gene: TRBV15; d_gene: -; abundance: many; j_gene: TRBJ2-3; CDR3aa: CATSRDGGSVDTQYF; CDR3nt: TGTGCCACCAGCAGAGACGGGGGTTCCGTGGATACGCAGTATTTT
v_gene: TRBV7-3; d_gene: TRBD2; abundance: -; j_gene: TRBJ2-1; CDR3aa: CASSLIRSGRGDEQFF; CDR3nt: TGTGCCAGCAGCTTAATACGTAGCGGGAGAGGGGATGAGCAGTTCTTC
v_gene: TRBV3-1; d_gene: TRBD2; abundance: -; j_gene: TRBJ2-5; CDR3aa: CASSQMTSGPETQYF; CDR3nt: TGTGCCAGCAGCCAAATGACTAGCGGTCCAGAGACCCAGTACTTC